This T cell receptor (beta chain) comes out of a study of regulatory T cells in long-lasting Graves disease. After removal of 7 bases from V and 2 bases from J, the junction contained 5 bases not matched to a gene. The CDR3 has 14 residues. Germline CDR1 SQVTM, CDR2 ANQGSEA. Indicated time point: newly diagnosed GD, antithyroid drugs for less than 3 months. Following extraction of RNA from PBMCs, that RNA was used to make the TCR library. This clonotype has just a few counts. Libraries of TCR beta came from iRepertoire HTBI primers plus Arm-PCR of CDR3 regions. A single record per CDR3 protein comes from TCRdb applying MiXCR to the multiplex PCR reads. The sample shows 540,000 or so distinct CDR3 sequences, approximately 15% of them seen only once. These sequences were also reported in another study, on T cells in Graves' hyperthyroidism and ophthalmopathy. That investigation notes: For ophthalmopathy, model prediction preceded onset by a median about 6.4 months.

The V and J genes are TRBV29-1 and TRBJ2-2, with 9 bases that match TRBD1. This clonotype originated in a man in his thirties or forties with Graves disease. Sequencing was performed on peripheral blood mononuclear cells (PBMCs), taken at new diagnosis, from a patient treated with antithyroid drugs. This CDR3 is CSADRGANTGELFF. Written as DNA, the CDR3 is TGCAGCGCTGACAGGGGGGCAAACACCGGGGAGCTGTTTTTT.